This entry lists 11 T cell receptor beta chains sequenced from one sample in a study of long-term antiretroviral therapy in people with HIV. Runs used v3.0 of the immunoSEQ assay and were done at survey level. Profiling relied on immunoSEQ multiplex PCR, and the TCRdb table lists in-frame clones only, not all of them. Of around 20,000 clones in the sample, around 87% are singletons; the top ten hold approximately 3.5%. This sample comprised unsorted PBMCs, obtained around 2.7 years after starting antiretroviral therapy. These receptor sequences come from a woman aged 45-65 years with HIV.

The V and J genes are TRBV5-3 and TRBJ2-3, with no clear D. TRBV5-3 belongs to the ORF category, with a function that is uncertain. V was cut by 4 bases and J by 2 bases, with 17 bases left in between. The CDR3 has 16 amino acids. As DNA, the CDR3 is TGTGCCAGAAGCGCCCCGAGACATTTCCTCACAGATACGCAGTATTTT. Protein: CARSAPRHFLTDTQYF.

The chain links TRBV29-1 to TRBJ2-3; possibly TRBD2 for D (7 bases). CDR1 is SQVTM, CDR2 ANQGSEA, per germline. The CDR3 runs 14 residues. Trimming took off 8 bases at V and 0 bases at J, with 15 bases between the two ends. CDR3 region: CSQRGRGSTDTQYF. In DNA form, the CDR3 reads TGCAGCCAGAGGGGGAGGGGAAGCACAGATACGCAGTATTTT.

The gene calls are TRBV28 and TRBJ2-6; TRBD2 might be the D (6 bases). Trimming shortened V by 10 bases and J by 2 bases, and 18 bases separated the two germline ends. Germline lookup yields CDR1 MDHEN and CDR2 SYDVKM. The CDR3 sequence is 16 residues long. The chain's CDR3 is CATRRDSYAGANVLTF. CDR3 nucleotide sequence: TGTGCCACACGACGGGACTCTTATGCTGGGGCCAACGTCCTGACTTTC.

This chain uses TRBV5-6 with TRBJ2-1; a weak D match, TRBD2 (6 bases). CDR1 is SGHDT, CDR2 YYEEEE, per germline. V was trimmed by 2 bases and J by 5 bases, leaving 17 bases between them. The CDR3 length is 16 residues. The CDR3 DNA reads TGTGCCAGCAGCTTACACCTTGGGACTTTTGACAATGAGCAGTTCTTC. As protein: CASSLHLGTFDNEQFF.

The V gene is TRBV19, the J gene TRBJ2-6; D tentatively fits TRBD1 or TRBD2 (5 bases each). This CDR3 contains 13 residues. V was cut by 11 bases and J by 0 bases, with 8 bases left in between. Germline V gives CDR1 LNHDA, CDR2 SQIVND (reference sequence). The CDR3 loop reads CAGGDSGANVLTF. CDR3 DNA: TGTGCCGGGGGAGACTCTGGGGCCAACGTCCTGACTTTC.

The chain has TRBV20-1 and TRBJ2-7; D call uncertain. The CDR3 contains 11 residues. Germline loops: CDR1 DFQATT, CDR2 SNEGSKA (reference sequence). V lost 3 bases to trimming and J lost 7 bases, with 10 bases between them. CDR3 loop: CSASKFLEQYF. The CDR3 region has the DNA TGCAGTGCTAGTAAGTTTTTAGAGCAGTACTTC.

The gene calls are TRBV5-4 and TRBJ2-3; the D is unclear. Trimming cost V 0 bases and J 6 bases, with 2 bases left between them. Per germline, CDR1 SGHNT and CDR2 YYREEE (reference sequence). The CDR3 sequence is 11 residues long. The DNA for the CDR3 is TGTGCCAGCAGCTTGGAGGATACGCAGTATTTT. It translates to CASSLEDTQYF. Filled out from reference TRBV5-4 and TRBJ2-3, the complete variable domain reads ETGVTQSPTHLIKTRGQQVTLRCSSQSGHNTVSWYQQALGQGPQFIFQYYREEENGRGNFPPRFSGLQFPNYSSELNVNALELDDSALYLCASSLEDTQYFGPGTRLTVL.

This clone was seen only a few times. The genes are TRBV4-1 and TRBJ1-5, with a weak D call TRBD1 (5 bases). The germline V and J ends were trimmed by 0 bases and 6 bases, with 6 bases remaining between them. This CDR3 has 13 amino acids. Germline lookup yields CDR1 MGHRA and CDR2 YSYEKL. For the CDR3, the DNA is TGCGCCAGCAGCCAAGAAGGGACTCAGCCCCAGCATTTT. It translates to CASSQEGTQPQHF.

The chain recombines TRBV23-1 with TRBJ1-1; D may be TRBD1 (5 bases). TRBV23-1 is marked as an open reading frame, function uncertain. V lost 9 bases and J 5 bases, leaving 22 bases between the germline ends. The CDR3 runs to 15 residues. CDR3 DNA: TGCGCCAGGGGATCAAGGGGCGATTGGGGGACTGAAGCTTTCTTT. Its translation: CARGSRGDWGTEAFF.

V usage is TRBV19 and J usage is TRBJ1-1; D is possibly TRBD1 (6 bases). The V and J ends lost 6 bases and 3 bases respectively, with 8 bases between them. CDR1 and CDR2 from the germline V gene are LNHDA and SQIVND (reference sequence). The CDR3 is made up of 12 amino acids. The chain's CDR3 is CASRQGYTEAFF. The CDR3 nucleotides read TGTGCCAGTAGACAGGGCTACACTGAAGCTTTCTTT.

V gene TRBV11-3 combines with J gene TRBJ2-5, with 8 bases lining up with TRBD2. V was pared by 4 bases and J by 5 bases, with 3 bases of the junction left unmatched. CDR1 is SGHNT and CDR2 is YENEEA in the germline V gene. The CDR3 length is 13 residues. CDR3 sequence (DNA): TGTGCCAGCAGCTGGGGACTAGGGGAGACCCAGTACTTC. It encodes CASSWGLGETQYF.